The 24 T cell receptor beta chains below were found in one sample sequenced in a study of cytomegalovirus exposure and HLA in healthy donors. The PCR employed 60 Vbeta primers together with 13 Jbeta primers. Clones were read by immunoSEQ multiplex PCR, and TCRdb kept only the in-frame ones, dropping some. Here the sample spans approximately 160,000 clones, around 82% being singletons. The sequencing input was PBMCs. These receptor sequences come from a boy between 2 and 10 years old in good health and CMV-seronegative.

This sequence joins TRBV9 and TRBJ2-2; possible D gene TRBD2, 6 bases. The CDR3 sequence is 17 residues long. Deletions cut 1 base from V and 0 bases from J, with 13 bases between. In germline, CDR1 is SGDLS, CDR2 YYNGEE. The CDR3 is CASSVSPGGANTGELFF. DNA for the CDR3: TGTGCCAGCAGCGTAAGCCCCGGAGGGGCGAACACCGGGGAGCTGTTTTTT.

The V call is TRBV4-1, the J call TRBJ2-7, with D hard to call. V was clipped by 1 base and J by 6 bases, with 13 bases between them. Germline loops: CDR1 MGHRA, CDR2 YSYEKL. CDR3 length: 14 amino acids. CDR3 residues: CASSQGGLITEQYF. CDR3 DNA sequence: TGCGCCAGCAGCCAAGGCGGCCTGATCACCGAGCAGTACTTC.

This chain joins TRBV6-5 and TRBJ2-1; D is perhaps TRBD1 (5 bases). This CDR3 region has 15 residues. The V and J ends lost 2 bases and 6 bases respectively, with 14 bases between them. Per the germline V gene, CDR1 is MNHEY and CDR2 is SVGAGI. The CDR3 reads CASSYTGKAFNEQFF. CDR3 nucleotides: TGTGCCAGCAGTTACACAGGAAAAGCCTTCAATGAGCAGTTCTTC.

The chain couples TRBV7-6 to TRBJ2-7; 7 nucleotides align to TRBD1. Losses at the gene ends were 6 bases for V and 0 bases for J; bases not matched to a gene: 5. This CDR3 is 14 amino acids long. Germline-derived CDR1 and CDR2 are SGHVS and FNYEAQ. CDR3 region: CASSPGGSSYEQYF. CDR3 DNA: TGTGCCAGCAGTCCAGGGGGTAGCTCCTACGAGCAGTACTTC. Looking up the rest from reference TRBV7-6 and TRBJ2-7 gives the full variable domain: GAGVSQSPRYKVTKRGQDVALRCDPISGHVSLYWYRQALGQGPEFLTYFNYEAQQDKSGLPNDRFSAERPEGSISTLTIQRTEQRDSAMYRCASSPGGSSYEQYFGPGTRLTVT.

V is TRBV20-1 and J is TRBJ2-1, with D uncertain. The CDR3 loop spans 10 amino acids. Germline V gene sequence: CDR1 DFQATT, CDR2 SNEGSKA (reference sequence). V was clipped by 7 bases and J by 5 bases, with 6 bases between them. The chain's CDR3 is CSVTDNEQFF. The CDR3 coding sequence is TGCAGTGTTACGGACAATGAGCAGTTCTTC.

This chain connects TRBV10-1 to TRBJ2-5; 13 positions match TRBD2. CDR3 size: 17 residues. With 0 bases clipped from V and 5 bases from J, the junction kept 6 bases outside the gene matches. Germline lookup yields CDR1 WNHNN and CDR2 SYGVQD (reference sequence). CDR3 coding DNA: TGCGCCAGCAGTGAGTCCACGACTAGCGGGAGGAAGGAGACCCAGTACTTC. Translating gives CASSESTTSGRKETQYF.

The J gene is TRBJ2-2, the V gene TRBV27, with TRBD2 matching over 8 bases. Unmatched junction bases numbered 8, after V lost 6 bases and J lost 5 bases. The CDR3 contains 15 residues. CDR1 and CDR2 from the germline V gene are MNHEY and SMNVEV (reference sequence). The CDR3 protein is CASRLAGRRTGELFF. The CDR3 coding sequence is TGTGCCAGCAGATTAGCGGGGAGGAGGACCGGGGAGCTGTTTTTT.

The chain links TRBV18 to TRBJ1-1, with D maybe TRBD1 (6 bases). The germline V gene has CDR1 KGHSH and CDR2 LQKENI. The CDR3 is made up of 15 amino acids. V was shortened by 5 bases and J by 1 base, with 14 bases between the two germline ends. The CDR3: CASSIHLTGNTEAFF. CDR3 sequence (DNA): TGTGCCAGCTCAATTCATTTGACAGGGAACACTGAAGCTTTCTTT.

CDR3 protein: CASSTEGAPLSYTF. CDR3 coding DNA: TGCGCCAGCAGCACTGAGGGGGCCCCCCTTAGCTACACCTTC. The chain couples TRBV5-1 to TRBJ1-2; 7 bases fit TRBD1. Losses at the gene ends were 4 bases for V and 9 bases for J; bases not matched to a gene: 12. The CDR3 consists of 14 residues. Germline V gene sequence: CDR1 SGHRS, CDR2 YFSETQ.

This chain uses TRBV27 with TRBJ2-1; maybe TRBD2 (5 bases). Germline values: CDR1 MNHEY, CDR2 SMNVEV (reference sequence). This CDR3 region has 17 residues. V was trimmed by 2 bases and J by 4 bases, leaving 18 bases between them. The CDR3 loop reads CASSLIPLVGSYNEQFF. As DNA, the CDR3 is TGTGCCAGCAGTTTAATCCCACTAGTCGGTTCTTACAATGAGCAGTTCTTC.

The sample holds one count of this clone. The J gene is TRBJ1-3, the V gene TRBV7-9; D is unresolved. The V end was cut by 5 bases, the J end by 1 base, with 6 bases between. CDR1 and CDR2 (germline): SEHNR, FQNEAQ (reference sequence). The CDR3 loop spans 13 amino acids. The CDR3 nucleotides read TGTGCCAGCAGCGCCCAGTCTGGAAACACCATATATTTT. It encodes CASSAQSGNTIYF.

The genes are TRBV5-1 and TRBJ1-2; D is undetermined. V was trimmed by 1 base and J by 8 bases, leaving 9 bases between them. The CDR3 runs to 12 residues. CDR1 is SGHRS and CDR2 is YFSETQ in the germline V gene. The CDR3, as DNA: TGCGCCAGCAGCTTGCGGATGGAGGGCTACACCTTC. It translates to CASSLRMEGYTF.

The V gene is TRBV10-1, the J gene TRBJ2-7, with 12 bases aligning to TRBD2. Germline V gene data show CDR1 as WNHNN and CDR2 as SYGVQD (reference sequence). J was trimmed by 2 bases and V by 5 bases; bases with no gene match: 7. This CDR3 spans 16 amino acids. The CDR3 reads CASSRTSGIFPYEQYF. In DNA, the CDR3 is TGCGCCAGCAGTCGGACTAGCGGGATATTCCCCTACGAGCAGTACTTC.

This clone was found a few times. The CDR3 loop reads CASSLVVRGNEKLFF. In DNA form, the CDR3 reads TGTGCCAGCAGCTTGGTGGTCAGGGGAAATGAAAAACTGTTTTTT. V gene TRBV5-5 combines with J gene TRBJ1-4; maybe TRBD1 (6 bases). The CDR3 spans 15 residues. CDR1 is SGHKS and CDR2 is YYEKEE in the germline V gene (reference sequence). V lost 0 bases, J lost 5 bases, and 11 bases lay in between.

V is TRBV18 and J is TRBJ2-7; D is ambiguous. There are 12 residues in the CDR3. From germline, CDR1 is KGHSH and CDR2 LQKENI. With 3 bases removed from V and 4 bases from J, the gap between germline ends came to 7 bases. DNA of the CDR3: TGTGCCAGCTCACCGCAGAAGTACGAGCAGTACTTC. Its translation is CASSPQKYEQYF.

The chain has TRBV5-5 and TRBJ1-5, with D possibly TRBD1 on 6 matching bases. This CDR3 has 16 residues. Trimming cost V 0 bases and J 5 bases, with 15 bases left between them. Germline loops: CDR1 SGHKS, CDR2 YYEKEE (reference sequence). The CDR3 sequence: CASSLGSRRGDQPQHF. Written as DNA, the CDR3 is TGTGCCAGCAGCTTGGGAAGTCGCAGGGGCGATCAGCCCCAGCATTTT.

The gene calls are TRBV19 and TRBJ1-2; TRBD1 might be the D (6 bases). Deletions cut 4 bases from V and 2 bases from J, with 14 bases between. The CDR3 runs to 15 residues. CDR1 and CDR2 (germline): LNHDA, SQIVND (reference sequence). CDR3 loop: CASSTQGTPNYGYTF. The CDR3 nucleotides are TGTGCCAGTAGTACGCAGGGGACGCCGAACTATGGCTACACCTTC.

This rearrangement joins TRBV5-4 to TRBJ1-3; D is perhaps TRBD1 (6 bases). Germline CDR1 is SGHNT and CDR2 is YYREEE (reference sequence). V was clipped by 0 bases and J by 8 bases, with 24 bases between them. The CDR3 is 18 residues long. This chain's CDR3 is CASSLVGWQGIMYDTIYF. The CDR3 region has the DNA TGTGCCAGCAGCTTGGTCGGTTGGCAGGGGATTATGTATGACACCATATATTTT.

The V gene is TRBV4-1, the J gene TRBJ2-3, with 8 positions matching TRBD2. The CDR3 runs to 18 residues. J lost 5 bases, V lost 3 bases, and 16 bases had no gene match. Per germline, CDR1 MGHRA and CDR2 YSYEKL. Written as DNA, the CDR3 is TGCGCCAGCAGCCAGGACCCCGCCGGGACTAGTGTAGAAGATACGCAGTATTTT. It translates to CASSQDPAGTSVEDTQYF.

The V and J genes are TRBV4-1 and TRBJ2-7, with D perhaps matching TRBD2 (5 bases). The germline CDR1 and CDR2 sequences are MGHRA and YSYEKL. This CDR3 comprises 16 residues. V lost 4 bases, J lost 7 bases, and 23 bases lay in between. The CDR3 DNA reads as TGCGCCAGCAGCCCCATCAATGAGAGAGGGAGAAAGGAGCAGTACTTC. Its protein is CASSPINERGRKEQYF.

This chain links TRBV6-1 with TRBJ2-7, with 10 bases aligning to TRBD2. Germline V CDR1 and CDR2: MNHNS, SASEGT. The ends lost 4 bases at V and 2 bases at J; junction bases unmatched: 2. The CDR3 has 14 residues. DNA for the CDR3: TGTGCCAGCAGTGTAGCGGGAGGAGCCTACGAGCAGTACTTC. This sequence encodes CASSVAGGAYEQYF.

The V gene is TRBV5-4, the J gene TRBJ2-1; TRBD1 matches at 9 bases. The V gene's germline CDR1 is SGHNT and CDR2 YYREEE (reference sequence). V dropped 5 bases and J dropped 6; count of bases not matched to a gene: 9. This CDR3 is built from 15 residues. CDR3 residues: CASSPTGGVSNEQFF. CDR3 DNA sequence: TGTGCCAGCAGTCCTACAGGGGGCGTTTCCAATGAGCAGTTCTTC.

The V gene is TRBV5-8, the J gene TRBJ2-3; D might be TRBD1 (6 bases). Deletions cut 4 bases from V and 5 bases from J, with 14 bases between. The germline CDR1 and CDR2 sequences are SGHTS and YDEGEE. This CDR3 is 14 amino acids long. The CDR3 DNA reads TGTGCCAGCAGCCCGGACAGTTCGGGAGATACGCAGTATTTT. Its protein is CASSPDSSGDTQYF.

The chain is built from TRBV7-9 and TRBJ1-2; 10 nucleotides line up with TRBD1. This CDR3 is built from 18 residues. Losses at the gene ends were 4 bases for V and 2 bases for J; bases not matched to a gene: 13. Germline assignment: CDR1 SEHNR and CDR2 FQNEAQ (reference sequence). CDR3 bases: TGTGCCAGCAGCTCCGATCGAGGACAGGGGGTCGCCAACTATGGCTACACCTTC. This encodes CASSSDRGQGVANYGYTF.